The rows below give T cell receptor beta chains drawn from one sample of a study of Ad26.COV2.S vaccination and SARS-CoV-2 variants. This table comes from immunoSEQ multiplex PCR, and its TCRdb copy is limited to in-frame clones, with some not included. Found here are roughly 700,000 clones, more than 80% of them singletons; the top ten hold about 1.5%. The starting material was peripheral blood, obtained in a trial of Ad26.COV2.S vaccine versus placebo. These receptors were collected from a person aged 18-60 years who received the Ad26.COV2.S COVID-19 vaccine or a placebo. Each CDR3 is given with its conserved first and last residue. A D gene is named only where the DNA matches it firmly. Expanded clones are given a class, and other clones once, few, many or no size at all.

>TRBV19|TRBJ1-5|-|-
TGTGCCAGTAGTTCCCCCTTGACAGGTGGGGCTTATAAGAGCAATCAGCCCCAGCATTTT
CASSSPLTGGAYKSNQPQHF
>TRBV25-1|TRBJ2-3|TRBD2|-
TGTGCCAGCACTCCCGCTCCCCTAGCGGGTGGGGATACGCAGTATTTT
CASTPAPLAGGDTQYF
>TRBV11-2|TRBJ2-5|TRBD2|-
TGTGCCAGCAGCCTGCAGACTAGCGGGCAAGAGACCCAGTACTTC
CASSLQTSGQETQYF
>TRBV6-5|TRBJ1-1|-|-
TGTGCCAGCAGTTACGTGCGTGCGGCTACGGTCACTGAAGCTTTCTTT
CASSYVRAATVTEAFF
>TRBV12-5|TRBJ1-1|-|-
TGTGCTAGTGCCCAGGCGTGGAACACTGAAGCTTTCTTT
CASAQAWNTEAFF
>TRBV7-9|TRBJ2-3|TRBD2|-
TGTGCCAGCAGCTGGGGACTAGCGGGGGATACAGATACGCAGTATTTT
CASSWGLAGDTDTQYF
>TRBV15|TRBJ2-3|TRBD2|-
TGTGCCACCAGCAGAGATAGCGGGAACACAGATACGCAGTATTTT
CATSRDSGNTDTQYF
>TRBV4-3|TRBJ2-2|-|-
TGCGCCAGCAGCCAAGGGGGCATGGGCACCGGGGAGCTGTTTTTT
CASSQGGMGTGELFF
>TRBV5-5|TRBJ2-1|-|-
TGTGCCAGCAGCTTGGATGAGCAGTTCTTC
CASSLDEQFF
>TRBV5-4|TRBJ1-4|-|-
TGTGCCAGCAGCCTATCGGGACGGGAAAATGAAAAACTGTTTTTT
CASSLSGRENEKLFF
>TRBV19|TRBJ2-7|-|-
TGTGCCAGTAGTATGGCCGGGGCCTCCTACGAGCAGTACTTC
CASSMAGASYEQYF
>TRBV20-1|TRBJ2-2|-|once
TGCAGTGCTAGTTCAGGGGCCGGGGAGCTGTTTTTT
CSASSGAGELFF
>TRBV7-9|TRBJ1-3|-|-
TGTGCCAGCAGCTTAGCTTCAGAGGGAAACACCATATATTTT
CASSLASEGNTIYF
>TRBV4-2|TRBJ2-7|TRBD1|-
TGTGCCAGCAGCCAAGCGGGAACAGGGGATAGCGAGCAGTACTTC
CASSQAGTGDSEQYF
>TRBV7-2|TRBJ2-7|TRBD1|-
TGTGCCAGCAGCCAGGGACAGGTTTACTACGAGCAGTACTTC
CASSQGQVYYEQYF
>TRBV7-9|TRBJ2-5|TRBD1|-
TGTGCCAGCAGCCCGGGACAGGGGGAGACCCAGTACTTC
CASSPGQGETQYF
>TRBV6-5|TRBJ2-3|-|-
TGTGCCAGCAGGGGGGGAGGTCGTGCAGATACGCAGTATTTT
CASRGGGRADTQYF
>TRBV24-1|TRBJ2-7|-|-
TGTGCCACCAGTGATAGAGGACAGAGCGACGAGCAGTACTTC
CATSDRGQSDEQYF
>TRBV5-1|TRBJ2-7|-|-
TGCGCCAGCAGCTTGGGGGCAGGTATCCACGAGCAGTACTTC
CASSLGAGIHEQYF
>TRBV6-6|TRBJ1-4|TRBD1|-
TGTGCCAGCAGTTCTTCTCCGGGACAGGGGCGGGAAAAACTGTTTTTT
CASSSSPGQGREKLFF